The rows below give T cell receptor beta chains drawn from one sample of a study of cytomegalovirus exposure and HLA in healthy donors. Data came from immunoSEQ multiplex PCR; TCRdb stores just in-frame clones and leaves some out. The sample has about 130,000 clones, about nine tenths seen once; the top ten hold around 6%. Material: PBMCs. The receptor source for this set is a woman under 40 in good health and CMV-seropositive. The CDR3 runs from the conserved cysteine through the conserved F or W. The D gene is left open where the match is weak. Only part of the rows carry a size: once, few, many, or a class if the clone is expanded.

v_gene: TRBV10-2
abundance: once
j_gene: TRBJ1-3
d_gene: .
CDR3nt: TGCGCCAGCAGCCCGGGGGGCCGGGGGAACACCATATATTTT
CDR3aa: CASSPGGRGNTIYF

v_gene: TRBV5-1
abundance: .
j_gene: TRBJ1-2
d_gene: TRBD1
CDR3nt: TGCGCCAGCAGCTTGCAGGGACAGAGCTATGGCTACACCTTC
CDR3aa: CASSLQGQSYGYTF

v_gene: TRBV7-2
abundance: .
j_gene: TRBJ2-7
d_gene: TRBD1
CDR3nt: TGTGCCAGCAGTTTTCAATACACAGGGGAAGGCTCGCACTTC
CDR3aa: CASSFQYTGEGSHF

v_gene: TRBV7-8
abundance: once
j_gene: TRBJ2-7
d_gene: TRBD2
CDR3nt: TGTGCCAGCAGCTTAGTCCCCTCCGGTGGCGGGAGGGGATACGAGCAGTACTTC
CDR3aa: CASSLVPSGGGRGYEQYF

v_gene: TRBV7-2
abundance: .
j_gene: TRBJ2-7
d_gene: .
CDR3nt: TGTGCCAGCAGCTTAGCCGTACACCAAACAATTTACGAGCAGTACTTC
CDR3aa: CASSLAVHQTIYEQYF

v_gene: TRBV5-1
abundance: .
j_gene: TRBJ2-3
d_gene: .
CDR3nt: TGCGCCAGCAGCTTGGCCGGGAATACGCAGTATTTT
CDR3aa: CASSLAGNTQYF

v_gene: TRBV19
abundance: once
j_gene: TRBJ1-5
d_gene: TRBD1
CDR3nt: TGTGCCAGTAGTCTGGGGACAGGGGGAAATCAGCCCCAGCATTTT
CDR3aa: CASSLGTGGNQPQHF

v_gene: TRBV9
abundance: .
j_gene: TRBJ1-1
d_gene: TRBD1
CDR3nt: TGTGCCAGCAGCGTAGGAGGGGGCGGGTTAGCTTTCTTT
CDR3aa: CASSVGGGGLAFF

v_gene: TRBV27
abundance: .
j_gene: TRBJ2-5
d_gene: .
CDR3nt: TGTGCCAGCAGTCCCGCCGGGGGTTCTGAGACCCAGTACTTC
CDR3aa: CASSPAGGSETQYF

v_gene: TRBV29-1
abundance: once
j_gene: TRBJ2-1
d_gene: TRBD2
CDR3nt: TGCAGCGCCTACCAACGGGGCGGGAGCGACAATGAGCAGTTCTTC
CDR3aa: CSAYQRGGSDNEQFF

v_gene: TRBV11-2
abundance: .
j_gene: TRBJ2-5
d_gene: .
CDR3nt: TGTGCCAGCACCTCACTAGATTCCGAGACCCAGTACTTC
CDR3aa: CASTSLDSETQYF

v_gene: TRBV2
abundance: .
j_gene: TRBJ1-2
d_gene: .
CDR3nt: TGTGCCAGCAGTGAAGCGGTTGGGAGGGGAAGGGGAGGCTACACCTTC
CDR3aa: CASSEAVGRGRGGYTF

v_gene: TRBV2
abundance: .
j_gene: TRBJ1-3
d_gene: .
CDR3nt: TGTGCCAGCAGTGACGGTCTAAGAAACACCATATATTTT
CDR3aa: CASSDGLRNTIYF

v_gene: TRBV6-5
abundance: .
j_gene: TRBJ2-7
d_gene: .
CDR3nt: TGTGCCAGCAGTTACTCGAGTGGCGGATTCTACGAGCAGTACTTC
CDR3aa: CASSYSSGGFYEQYF

v_gene: TRBV11-2
abundance: .
j_gene: TRBJ2-7
d_gene: .
CDR3nt: TGTGCCAGCACCAGGGGCTACGAGCAGTACTTC
CDR3aa: CASTRGYEQYF

v_gene: TRBV4-1
abundance: .
j_gene: TRBJ2-3
d_gene: .
CDR3nt: TGCGCCAGCCGCGGGCCCTCGGATACGCAGTATTTT
CDR3aa: CASRGPSDTQYF

v_gene: TRBV18
abundance: .
j_gene: TRBJ1-1
d_gene: TRBD1
CDR3nt: TGTGCCAGCCGACTCACACTGGACAGGGGTGGGACTGAAGCTTTCTTT
CDR3aa: CASRLTLDRGGTEAFF

v_gene: TRBV19
abundance: .
j_gene: TRBJ1-2
d_gene: .
CDR3nt: TGTGCCAGTAGTGCCGGCCTCCAGGTCGACTATGGCTACACCTTC
CDR3aa: CASSAGLQVDYGYTF

v_gene: TRBV6-6
abundance: .
j_gene: TRBJ1-2
d_gene: .
CDR3nt: TGTGCCAGCAGTTACTCCGGGGTCGGTGATGGCTACACCTTC
CDR3aa: CASSYSGVGDGYTF

v_gene: TRBV4-1
abundance: .
j_gene: TRBJ1-5
d_gene: .
CDR3nt: TGCGCCAGCAGCCAACGGAGCCAGAATTTTCAGCCCCAGCATTTT
CDR3aa: CASSQRSQNFQPQHF

v_gene: TRBV29-1
abundance: .
j_gene: TRBJ2-1
d_gene: TRBD1
CDR3nt: TGCAGCGTTTCCGCCGGGACAGGGTCCTCCTACAATGAGCAGTTCTTC
CDR3aa: CSVSAGTGSSYNEQFF

v_gene: TRBV7-8
abundance: once
j_gene: TRBJ2-5
d_gene: TRBD1
CDR3nt: TGTGCCAGCAGCTTAGAAGGGCAGGGGGCGAGTAGGGCAGGAGAGACCCAGTACTTC
CDR3aa: CASSLEGQGASRAGETQYF

v_gene: TRBV29-1
abundance: .
j_gene: TRBJ2-1
d_gene: .
CDR3nt: TGCAGCGTTGTACTAGCAGCCCATGAGCAGTTCTTC
CDR3aa: CSVVLAAHEQFF

v_gene: TRBV20-1
abundance: .
j_gene: TRBJ1-2
d_gene: .
CDR3nt: TGCAGTGCCCGGGGGGGCAATGGCTACACCTTC
CDR3aa: CSARGGNGYTF

v_gene: TRBV5-4
abundance: .
j_gene: TRBJ2-1
d_gene: .
CDR3nt: TGTGCCAGCAGCCTTAGAGGGTCCTACAATGAGCAGTTCTTC
CDR3aa: CASSLRGSYNEQFF

v_gene: TRBV27
abundance: .
j_gene: TRBJ1-5
d_gene: .
CDR3nt: TGTGCCAGCAGTTATACAGGTACCAATCAGCCCCAGCATTTT
CDR3aa: CASSYTGTNQPQHF

v_gene: TRBV5-4
abundance: .
j_gene: TRBJ2-7
d_gene: TRBD2
CDR3nt: TGTGCCAGCAGCTTGGAGGGCGGGAGGGCGTACGAGCAGTACTTC
CDR3aa: CASSLEGGRAYEQYF

v_gene: TRBV30
abundance: .
j_gene: TRBJ1-2
d_gene: TRBD1
CDR3nt: TGTGCCTGGAGGCCTCCGGGACAGGGCGGCTATGGCTACACCTTC
CDR3aa: CAWRPPGQGGYGYTF

v_gene: TRBV19
abundance: .
j_gene: TRBJ2-5
d_gene: TRBD2
CDR3nt: TGTGCCAGCCGAATAGCGGGAGGGCCGGAAGAGACCCAGTACTTC
CDR3aa: CASRIAGGPEETQYF

v_gene: TRBV28
abundance: .
j_gene: TRBJ1-2
d_gene: TRBD1
CDR3nt: TGTGCCAGCAGTTTGGCAGGGGGAGGCTATGGCTACACCTTC
CDR3aa: CASSLAGGGYGYTF